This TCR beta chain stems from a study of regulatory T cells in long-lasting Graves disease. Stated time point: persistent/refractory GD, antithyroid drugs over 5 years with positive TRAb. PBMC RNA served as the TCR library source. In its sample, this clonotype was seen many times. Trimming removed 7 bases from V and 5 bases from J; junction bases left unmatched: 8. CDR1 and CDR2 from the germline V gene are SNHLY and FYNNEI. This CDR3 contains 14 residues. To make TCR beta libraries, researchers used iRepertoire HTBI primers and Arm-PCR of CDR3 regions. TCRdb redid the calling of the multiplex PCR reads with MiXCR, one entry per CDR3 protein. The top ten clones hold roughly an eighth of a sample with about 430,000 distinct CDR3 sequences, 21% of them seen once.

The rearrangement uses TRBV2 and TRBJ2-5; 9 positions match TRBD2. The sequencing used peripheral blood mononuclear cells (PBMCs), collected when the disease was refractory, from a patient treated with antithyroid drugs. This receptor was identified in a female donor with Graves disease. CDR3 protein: CASNSGSWGETQYF. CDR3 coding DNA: TGTGCCAGCAATAGCGGGAGTTGGGGTGAGACCCAGTACTTC.